This entry lists 31 T cell receptor beta chains sequenced from one sample in a study of T cells in Graves' hyperthyroidism and ophthalmopathy. It was RNA transcripts that yielded the amplified TCR beta CDR3 regions. TCR CDR3 regions were first amplified by RT-PCR with HTBI primers. TCRdb re-derived calls from the multiplex PCR reads in MiXCR, one entry per CDR3 protein. There are around 620,000 distinct CDR3 sequences in the sample; about 16% occur only once, and about 3.8% lies in the top ten. Sequencing input: blood. The receptors originated from a woman younger than 45 with Graves' hyperthyroidism.

This clonotype turned up a few times. The V call is TRBV18, the J call TRBJ2-1, with TRBD2 identical over 7 bases. This CDR3 is 13 amino acids long. Germline CDR1 and CDR2: KGHSH and LQKENI. After removal of 6 bases from V and 5 bases from J, the junction contained 4 bases not matched to a gene. The CDR3 sequence is CASSRGTNNEQFF. CDR3 coding DNA: TGTGCCAGCTCCCGAGGGACTAACAATGAGCAGTTCTTC.

There are a few counts of this clonotype. The V gene is TRBV12-3 or TRBV12-4, the J gene TRBJ1-5; D ambiguous. The CDR3 sequence is 14 residues long. V lost 1 base and J 9 bases, leaving 13 bases between the germline ends. The DNA for the CDR3 is TGTGCCAGCAGTTTAGGTCACAGCTTAGGGCCCCAGCATTTT. Amino acids: CASSLGHSLGPQHF.

Many counts were recorded for this clonotype. V is TRBV20-1 and J is TRBJ2-7; TRBD1 aligns across 8 bases. CDR1 and CDR2 from the germline V gene are DFQATT and SNEGSKA (reference sequence). V was clipped by 0 bases and J by 4 bases; unmatched bases: 8. The CDR3 extends over 15 amino acids. The CDR3 is CSARDPRTGTYEQYF. CDR3 in DNA: TGCAGTGCTAGAGATCCTCGGACAGGGACATACGAGCAGTACTTC.

This clonotype was recorded a few times. The chain has TRBV6-1 and TRBJ2-7, with D perhaps assigned TRBD1 or TRBD2 (5 bases each). The CDR3 consists of 15 residues. The germline CDR1 and CDR2 sequences are MNHNS and SASEGT. V lost 5 bases, J lost 0 bases, and 14 bases lay in between. The CDR3 is CASSTGSGTSYEQYF. In DNA form, the CDR3 reads TGTGCCAGCAGTACGGGGTCCGGGACCTCCTACGAGCAGTACTTC.

This clonotype was seen repeatedly, ten times or more. This sequence joins TRBV28 and TRBJ2-7; TRBD2 matches at 11 bases. The CDR3 consists of 18 residues. Germline loops: CDR1 MDHEN, CDR2 SYDVKM. The ends lost 0 bases at V and 1 base at J; junction bases unmatched: 8. CDR3 DNA sequence: TGTGCCAGCAGTTTATGGGGCGTAACTAGCGGGAGTTCCTACGAGCAGTACTTC. As protein: CASSLWGVTSGSSYEQYF.

The rearrangement links TRBV5-4 to TRBJ1-5; no definite D call. The CDR3 is made up of 14 amino acids. The V end lost 1 base, the J end lost 3 bases, and 8 bases lay between the germline ends. CDR1 and CDR2 from the germline V gene are SGHNT and YYREEE (reference sequence). The CDR3 spells CASSLTGLNQPQHF. CDR3 DNA: TGTGCCAGCAGCTTGACTGGACTCAATCAGCCCCAGCATTTT.

V usage is TRBV5-1 and J usage is TRBJ1-3, with a possible D match to TRBD1 (6 bases). Germline V lookup: CDR1 SGHRS, CDR2 YFSETQ. Between the trimmed V and J ends, which lost 3 bases and 9 bases, there was a span of 19 bases. This CDR3 spans 15 amino acids. DNA of the CDR3: TGCGCCAGCAGCTGGAAACAGGGAGGGGAAGGCACCATATATTTT. It specifies CASSWKQGGEGTIYF.

This clonotype has ten or more counts. V is TRBV15 and J is TRBJ2-1; 12 bases line up with TRBD2. Looked up from germline, CDR1 is LNHNV and CDR2 is YYDKDF (reference sequence). CDR3 length equals 16 residues. V lost 1 base and J lost 5; bases outside the gene matches: 3. CDR3 amino acids: CATSRGLAGGDNEQFF. For the CDR3, the DNA is TGTGCCACCAGCAGAGGTCTAGCGGGGGGGGACAATGAGCAGTTCTTC.

This clonotype has a count of ten or more. This chain uses TRBV30 with TRBJ1-1; no clear D gene. Germline CDR1 reads GTSNPN; CDR2 reads SVGIG (reference sequence). The CDR3 loop spans 12 amino acids. V lost 0 bases and J lost 8, with 10 bases in between. CDR3 loop: CAWSVDSAEAFF. CDR3 nucleotides: TGTGCCTGGAGTGTGGACTCCGCCGAAGCTTTCTTT.

The chain is built from TRBV6-1 and TRBJ1-2; D is undetermined. From germline, CDR1 is MNHNS and CDR2 SASEGT. V lost 5 bases and J 0 bases, leaving 7 bases between the germline ends. This CDR3 is 13 amino acids long. CDR3 in DNA: TGTGCCAGCAGTCACAATACTAACTATGGCTACACCTTC. Protein: CASSHNTNYGYTF.

The chain is built from TRBV7-2 and TRBJ2-7; TRBD1 matches at 7 bases. The CDR3 length is 14 residues. The V and J ends lost 6 bases and 5 bases, in that order; junction bases with no gene match: 10. CDR1 and CDR2 (germline): SGHTA, FQGNSA. The CDR3 DNA reads as TGTGCCAGCAGAAAAACACAGGGGAATCACGAGCAGTACTTC. Protein product: CASRKTQGNHEQYF.

At least ten counts were recorded for this clonotype. The rearrangement links TRBV6-2 or TRBV6-3 to TRBJ2-7; D call uncertain. Germline values: CDR1 MNHEY, CDR2 SVGEGT. This CDR3 is 12 amino acids long. The V end lost 6 bases, the J end lost 3 bases, and 9 bases lay between the germline ends. The CDR3 region is CASRGPFYEQYF. The DNA of the CDR3 is TGTGCCAGCAGAGGGCCGTTCTACGAGCAGTACTTC.

This clonotype appeared a few times. The CDR3: CASSYGDRTYNEQFF. The DNA for the CDR3 is TGTGCCAGCAGTTACGGGGACAGGACCTACAATGAGCAGTTCTTC. This sequence joins TRBV6-9 and TRBJ2-1; TRBD1 aligns across 8 bases. This CDR3 is built from 15 residues. Losses at the gene ends were 3 bases for V and 2 bases for J; bases not matched to a gene: 3. The germline V gene has CDR1 MNHGY and CDR2 SVAAGI.

This clonotype was detected many times. The chain has TRBV28 and TRBJ2-7; 11 positions match TRBD2. The germline V gene encodes CDR1 MDHEN and CDR2 SYDVKM. V shed 5 bases, J shed 9 bases, and the junction held 9 bases outside the gene matches. This CDR3 comprises 14 residues. CDR3: CASSRLAGRERQYF. CDR3 DNA: TGTGCCAGCAGTAGACTAGCGGGGAGGGAAAGGCAGTACTTC.

For this clonotype: This could be a read error, since a much larger clone is one nucleotide away. This sequence joins TRBV11-3 and TRBJ1-1; tentative D call: TRBD1 (5 bases). Germline assignment: CDR1 SGHNT and CDR2 YENEEA. This CDR3 contains 14 residues. The CDR3 sequence is CASSVGRQNTGAFF. CDR3 DNA: TGTGCCAGCAGCGTGGGACGGCAGAACACTGGAGCTTTCTTT.

This clonotype was counted a few times. The rearrangement uses TRBV5-4 and TRBJ1-2, with 7 nucleotides matching TRBD1. Unmatched junction bases numbered 8, after V lost 0 bases and J lost 6 bases. Germline CDR1 SGHNT, CDR2 YYREEE (reference sequence). CDR3 length equals 15 residues. Here the CDR3 reads CASSLGALGGDGYTF. Written as DNA, the CDR3 is TGTGCCAGCAGCTTGGGAGCTTTAGGGGGCGATGGCTACACCTTC. Filled out from reference TRBV5-4 and TRBJ1-2, the complete variable domain reads ETGVTQSPTHLIKTRGQQVTLRCSSQSGHNTVSWYQQALGQGPQFIFQYYREEENGRGNFPPRFSGLQFPNYSSELNVNALELDDSALYLCASSLGALGGDGYTFGSGTRLTVV.

Notes on this clonotype: A read error may be the cause here, since a much bigger clone is one base away. The gene calls are TRBV7-2 and TRBJ2-2; 7 bases are a match to TRBD1. Trimming removed 5 bases from V and 0 bases from J; junction bases left unmatched: 3. This CDR3 is built from 15 residues. CDR1 is SGHTA, CDR2 FQGNSA, per germline. The CDR3 loop reads CASSQQGSNTGELFF. CDR3 nucleotides: TGTGCCAGCAGCCAACAGGGGTCGAACACCGGGGAGCTGTTTTTT.

This clonotype was counted many times. The chain is built from TRBV15 and TRBJ1-5; tentative D call: TRBD1 (6 bases). Germline CDR1 reads LNHNV; CDR2 reads YYDKDF (reference sequence). The CDR3 spans 14 residues. V lost 5 bases and J lost 2, with 10 bases in between. This chain's CDR3 is CATSARGGNQPQHF. CDR3 in DNA: TGTGCCACCAGCGCCAGGGGTGGCAATCAGCCCCAGCATTTT.

This clonotype was recorded many times. The chain combines TRBV28 with TRBJ1-1, with a possible D match to TRBD1 (5 bases). There are 14 residues in the CDR3. With 5 bases removed from V and 1 base from J, the gap between germline ends came to 11 bases. The germline CDR1 and CDR2 sequences are MDHEN and SYDVKM. The CDR3 sequence: CASSLTGENTEAFF. The CDR3 region has the DNA TGTGCCAGCAGTCTAACGGGGGAGAACACTGAAGCTTTCTTT. Based on the CDR3 plus reference TRBV28 and TRBJ1-1, the full variable domain is DVKVTQSSRYLVKRTGEKVFLECVQDMDHENMFWYRQDPGLGLRLIYFSYDVKMKEKGDIPEGYSVSREKKERFSLILESASTNQTSMYLCASSLTGENTEAFFGQGTRLTVV.

This clonotype occurred many times. This chain joins TRBV18 and TRBJ1-5; the match to TRBD1 covers 8 bases. Germline assignment: CDR1 KGHSH and CDR2 LQKENI. V lost 4 bases, J lost 2 bases, and 4 bases stayed unmatched. The CDR3 loop spans 15 amino acids. The CDR3 spells CASSQSTGGNQPQHF. In DNA, the CDR3 is TGTGCCAGCTCACAGTCGACAGGGGGCAATCAGCCCCAGCATTTT. Combining the CDR3 with reference TRBV18 and TRBJ1-5 gives the whole variable domain NAGVMQNPRHLVRRRGQEARLRCSPMKGHSHVYWYRQLPEEGLKFMVYLQKENIIDESGMPKERFSAEFPKEGPSILRIQQVVRGDSAAYFCASSQSTGGNQPQHFGDGTRLSIL.

This clonotype was seen only a few times. A much larger clone sits a single nucleotide away, making a read error possible. The chain uses TRBV5-6 and TRBJ2-1; 9 positions agree with TRBD2. Germline V CDR1 and CDR2: SGHDT, YYEEEE. This CDR3 is 15 amino acids long. The CDR3 region is CASSQTSGSYNGQFF. The CDR3 nucleotides read TGTGCCAGCAGTCAGACTAGCGGCTCCTACAATGGGCAGTTCTTC.

This clonotype was detected ten times or more. This sequence joins TRBV27 and TRBJ2-5, with D perhaps given as TRBD1 or TRBD2 (5 bases each). Germline CDR1 is MNHEY and CDR2 is SMNVEV (reference sequence). This CDR3 has 14 amino acids. Between the trimmed V and J ends, which lost 5 bases and 4 bases, there was a span of 14 bases. CDR3 sequence: CASSRGSFGETQYF. DNA of the CDR3: TGTGCCAGCAGTCGGGGCTCGTTTGGAGAGACCCAGTACTTC.

This clonotype was seen at least ten times. The genes are TRBV20-1 and TRBJ2-7; maybe TRBD1 (5 bases). This CDR3 region has 15 residues. Germline CDR1 reads DFQATT; CDR2 reads SNEGSKA (reference sequence). Trimming took off 0 bases at V and 4 bases at J, with 16 bases between the two ends. The CDR3 region is CSARDPSPGIYEQYF. CDR3 nucleotide sequence: TGCAGTGCTAGAGATCCAAGCCCAGGGATTTACGAGCAGTACTTC.

In its sample, this clonotype was seen a few times. V and J are TRBV28 and TRBJ2-1; no clear D. Germline V gene data show CDR1 as MDHEN and CDR2 as SYDVKM. Between the trimmed V and J ends, which lost 2 bases and 9 bases, there was a span of 17 bases. The CDR3 has 15 amino acids. CDR3 coding DNA: TGTGCCAGCAGTTTAGGATCCCTCATGGGCGGTGAGCAGTTCTTC. Its protein product is CASSLGSLMGGEQFF.

The V and J genes are TRBV19 and TRBJ2-6; no clear D gene. The CDR3 totals 15 residues. In germline, CDR1 is LNHDA, CDR2 SQIVND (reference sequence). Trimming removed 2 bases at V and 1 base at J, with 6 bases between. CDR3 coding DNA: TGTGCCAGTAGTATACTGGGGTCTGGGGCCAACGTCCTGACTTTC. Its translation is CASSILGSGANVLTF. Complete variable domain (other parts from reference TRBV19 and TRBJ2-6): DGGITQSPKYLFRKEGQNVTLSCEQNLNHDAMYWYRQDPGQGLRLIYYSQIVNDFQKGDIAEGYSVSREKKESFPLTVTSAQKNPTAFYLCASSILGSGANVLTFGAGSRLTVL.

This chain links TRBV20-1 with TRBJ1-1; D is unresolved. The CDR3 is 11 residues long. Germline-derived CDR1 and CDR2 are DFQATT and SNEGSKA (reference sequence). Deletions cut 3 bases from V and 5 bases from J, with 7 bases between. The CDR3 DNA is TGCAGTGCTAGGCTTGTGACTGAAGCTTTCTTT. As protein: CSARLVTEAFF.

This clonotype was recorded many times. The V call is TRBV5-6, the J call TRBJ2-1; TRBD2 matches 10 bases. The germline V gene has CDR1 SGHDT and CDR2 YYEEEE. V lost 1 base, J lost 10 bases, and 5 bases stayed unmatched. The CDR3 consists of 14 residues. The CDR3 region is CASSLPSGSREQFF. The CDR3 coding sequence is TGTGCCAGCAGCTTGCCTAGCGGGAGCAGGGAGCAGTTCTTC.

This clonotype showed up many times. The chain joins TRBV7-2 to TRBJ1-1; D is ambiguous. The CDR3 covers 13 residues. Germline values: CDR1 SGHTA, CDR2 FQGNSA. V lost 7 bases and J lost 1, with 10 bases in between. CDR3 nucleotides: TGTGCCAGCAACCCATTTAGGAACACTGAAGCTTTCTTT. Translating gives CASNPFRNTEAFF.

There are many counts of this clonotype. The chain uses TRBV20-1 and TRBJ2-1; 11 positions match TRBD2. The V gene end was trimmed by 5 bases and the J gene end by 7 bases; junction bases not matched to a gene: 7. Per germline, CDR1 DFQATT and CDR2 SNEGSKA (reference sequence). The CDR3 spans 14 residues. In DNA, the CDR3 is TGCAGTGCTCCCACTAGCGGGAGAGGTAATGAGCAGTTCTTC. Its protein product is CSAPTSGRGNEQFF.

In its sample, this clonotype was seen a few times. For the CDR3, the DNA is TGTGCCAGCAGTGCACGTGACCCCCAAGAGACCCAGTACTTC. It translates to CASSARDPQETQYF. The chain has TRBV2 and TRBJ2-5; D is ambiguous. The CDR3 contains 14 residues. Trimming took off 4 bases at V and 1 base at J, with 10 bases between the two ends. Looked up from germline, CDR1 is SNHLY and CDR2 is FYNNEI.

As regards this clonotype: One base away lies a much larger clone, so this may be a sequencing read error. The chain uses TRBV5-1 and TRBJ2-7; D is possibly TRBD2 (6 bases). Germline lookup yields CDR1 SGHRS and CDR2 YFSETQ. This CDR3 region has 13 residues. CDR3 loop: CTSSPEGTYEQYF. CDR3 nucleotide sequence: TGCACCAGCAGCCCGGAGGGGACCTACGAGCAGTACTTC.